The clone carrying this TCR beta chain has a count of ten or more. Time point: newly diagnosed GD, antithyroid drugs for less than 3 months. PBMCs were the source of the RNA used for TCR sequencing. This record belongs to a study of regulatory T cells in long-lasting Graves disease. V lost 6 bases, J lost 6 bases, and 24 bases lay in between. This CDR3 contains 18 residues. Germline values: CDR1 MNHEY, CDR2 SMNVEV (reference sequence). Arm-PCR of CDR3 regions with iRepertoire HTBI primers generated TCR beta libraries. TCRdb fed the multiplex PCR reads into MiXCR, producing one record per CDR3 protein. The profile shows fewer than 650,000 distinct CDR3 sequences, under 20% of them singletons. These data also featured in a second study, about T cells in Graves' hyperthyroidism and ophthalmopathy. That source notes: HTBI primers drove first-round RT-PCR of the TCR CDR3. For ophthalmopathy, model prediction preceded onset by a median about 6 months.

The J gene is TRBJ1-6, the V gene TRBV27; tentative D call: TRBD1 (5 bases). Sequenced material: peripheral blood mononuclear cells (PBMCs), taken at new diagnosis, from a patient treated with antithyroid drugs. This receptor was taken from a woman in her twenties or thirties with Graves disease. CDR3 protein: CASSAMRDGTFPNSPLHF. In DNA form, the CDR3 reads TGTGCCAGCAGCGCAATGAGGGACGGTACCTTCCCTAATTCACCCCTCCACTTT.